By proportion, the clone carrying this T cell receptor beta chain is medium-sized. What it binds is not known. This CDR3 has 13 amino acids. The V gene lost 5 bases and the J gene lost 12 bases, with 20 bases spanning the gap. Germline values: CDR1 SGHTA, CDR2 FQGNSA. Sequencing of the DNA from cultured CD4+ T cells was carried out with the Oncomine TCR Beta short-read assay. Cultured CD4+ T cells yielded the extracted genomic DNA. TCRdb passed the PCR reads through MiXCR, listing each CDR3 protein once. This table holds several thousand distinct CDR3 sequences, around 22% found once. These data come from a study of vaccination and CD4 T cells after COVID-19. About the study: Median time from COVID diagnosis to post-COVID sampling was over 85 days (35 to 161). The study collected post-vaccine samples a median around 76 days after dose two, with a range of 14 to 241. Stimulation used overlapping spike peptides from SARS-CoV-2, HCoV-NL63, HCoV-OC43 and HCoV-229E.

Treatment here: roughly 11-day PBMC culture with coronavirus spike peptide pools or control peptides (ViraFEST assay). The TCR sequence derives from a human donor who had recovered from COVID-19. The material was CD4+ T cells from blood, cultured in vitro, obtained after SARS-CoV-2 vaccination. The rearrangement uses TRBV7-2 and TRBJ2-7; the D call may be TRBD1 or TRBD2 (5 bases each). CDR3 residues: CASSQTRGYIRYF. Here the CDR3 DNA reads TGTGCCAGCAGCCAAACTCGGGGCTACATTCGGTACTTC.